The rows below give T cell receptor beta chains drawn from one sample of a study of CD4 T cells in relation to SARS-CoV-2 and coronaviruses. These TCRs are of unknown antigen specificity. Libraries were prepared by immunoSEQ multiplex PCR; TCRdb keeps only in-frame clonotypes and omits some of them. The table lists 15,000 to 20,000 clones, about 80% of them singletons. The source material was CD4+ T cells from PBMCs, cultured in vitro. The receptors originated from a human donor in good health. The CDR3 runs from the conserved cysteine through the conserved F or W. A D gene is named only where the DNA matches it firmly. Size is omitted from some rows. Given values are once, few, many or a class for expanded clones.

V gene	J gene	clone size	D gene	CDR3 protein	CDR3 DNA
TRBV5-4	TRBJ2-7	.	.	CASSPRGSYEQYF	TGTGCCAGCAGCCCCCGGGGGAGCTACGAGCAGTACTTC
TRBV5-1	TRBJ1-2	few	TRBD1	CASSLVGTGRGYTF	TGCGCCAGCAGCTTGGTGGGGACAGGGAGAGGCTACACCTTC
TRBV25-1	TRBJ2-7	once	.	CASSDHEGGIYEQYF	TGTGCCAGCAGTGATCACGAGGGGGGTATCTACGAGCAGTACTTC
TRBV6-5	TRBJ1-1	few	TRBD1	CASSPRTGKTEAFF	TGTGCCAGCAGTCCGCGGACAGGGAAAACTGAAGCTTTCTTT
TRBV5-4	TRBJ1-1	.	TRBD1	CASSSTGTAEAFF	TGTGCCAGCAGCTCAACGGGGACAGCTGAAGCTTTCTTT
TRBV6-6	TRBJ1-1	.	.	CASSDTDGRKGEAFF	TGTGCCAGCAGTGACACGGACGGTAGAAAAGGTGAAGCTTTCTTT
TRBV19	TRBJ2-3	.	.	CASRKRGSTDTQYF	TGTGCCAGTAGGAAAAGGGGGAGCACAGATACGCAGTATTTT
TRBV5-1	TRBJ2-3	few	TRBD2	CASSLGRGSSTDTQYF	TGCGCCAGCAGCTTGGGGCGGGGGTCGAGTACAGATACGCAGTATTTT
TRBV7-9	TRBJ2-7	.	.	CASATPGGRGSYEQYF	TGTGCCAGCGCCACGCCCGGCGGACGGGGATCCTACGAGCAGTACTTC
TRBV7-8	TRBJ2-3	.	.	CASSRDGLFTDTQYF	TGTGCCAGCAGCCGAGACGGATTGTTCACAGATACGCAGTATTTT
TRBV4-2	TRBJ2-7	.	TRBD2	CASSQDRSGRSYEQYF	TGTGCCAGCAGCCAAGATCGGAGCGGGAGGTCCTACGAGCAGTACTTC
TRBV10-3	TRBJ2-5	.	TRBD1	CAISDLQGAGETQYF	TGTGCCATCAGTGACTTACAGGGGGCAGGAGAGACCCAGTACTTC
TRBV9	TRBJ2-3	.	.	CASSVSEGRGDTQYF	TGTGCCAGCAGCGTTTCGGAGGGCCGGGGGGATACGCAGTATTTT
TRBV30	TRBJ2-3	.	.	CALGVDTQYF	TGTGCCCTGGGAGTAGATACGCAGTATTTT
TRBV7-9	TRBJ2-1	.	TRBD2	CASSFTGGSVVGEQFF	TGTGCCAGCAGCTTTACCGGCGGGAGCGTCGTAGGTGAGCAGTTCTTC
TRBV9	TRBJ2-3	.	.	CASSKTTFTSTDTQYF	TGTGCCAGCAGCAAGACTACATTTACTAGCACAGATACGCAGTATTTT
TRBV6-5	TRBJ1-2	.	.	CATIIPGSFDGYTF	TGTGCCACCATAATTCCGGGCTCGTTCGATGGCTACACCTTC
TRBV7-9	TRBJ1-2	.	TRBD1	CASSPEGAGRANYGYTF	TGTGCCAGCAGCCCCGAGGGGGCAGGGCGAGCTAACTATGGCTACACCTTC
TRBV24-1	TRBJ1-5	.	TRBD1	CATSTGDQPQHF	TGTGCCACCAGTACAGGGGATCAGCCCCAGCATTTT
TRBV20-1	TRBJ2-1	once	TRBD2	CSARGLAASSYNEQFF	TGCAGTGCTCGTGGACTAGCGGCTAGCTCCTACAATGAGCAGTTCTTC
TRBV24-1	TRBJ2-1	.	TRBD1	CATSEMGQGAFNEQFF	TGTGCCACCAGTGAAATGGGACAGGGGGCATTCAATGAGCAGTTCTTC
TRBV7-3	TRBJ2-1	.	.	CASSLMTGGDNEQFF	TGTGCCAGCAGCTTAATGACAGGAGGTGACAATGAGCAGTTCTTC
TRBV27	TRBJ1-2	.	.	CASSFGTSGNYGYTF	TGTGCCAGCAGTTTCGGGACGTCGGGCAACTATGGCTACACCTTC
TRBV19	TRBJ2-2	.	TRBD2	CASSQTSGSFTGELFF	TGTGCCAGTAGTCAGACTAGCGGGAGTTTCACCGGGGAGCTGTTTTTT
TRBV19	TRBJ2-7	medium-sized	TRBD2	CASRKYGTSASNSYEQYF	TGTGCCAGTAGGAAGTACGGGACTAGCGCATCAAACTCCTACGAGCAGTACTTC
TRBV28	TRBJ1-1	.	.	CASTLNTEAFF	TGTGCCAGCACCTTGAACACTGAAGCTTTCTTT
TRBV5-4	TRBJ1-6	.	.	CASSLMQPNSPLHF	TGTGCCAGCAGCTTGATGCAGCCGAATTCACCCCTCCACTTT
TRBV6-5	TRBJ2-7	.	TRBD1	CASSSPGQGSYEQYF	TGTGCCAGCAGTTCTCCGGGACAGGGTTCCTACGAGCAGTACTTC
TRBV19	TRBJ1-5	medium-sized	.	CASSPDGSKYSNQPQHF	TGTGCCAGCAGTCCTGATGGCAGCAAATATAGCAATCAGCCCCAGCATTTT
TRBV6-2/TRBV6-3	TRBJ2-5	.	.	CASSYPRRAGETQYF	TGTGCCAGCAGTTACCCCAGACGCGCCGGGGAGACCCAGTACTTC
TRBV3-1/TRBV3-2	TRBJ2-6	.	.	CASSQAVGANVLTF	TGTGCCAGCAGCCAAGCGGTAGGGGCCAACGTCCTGACTTTC
TRBV11-2	TRBJ2-7	.	.	CASSLVKQGFAEQYF	TGTGCCAGCAGCTTAGTAAAGCAGGGCTTTGCCGAGCAGTACTTC
TRBV3-1/TRBV3-2	TRBJ1-5	.	TRBD1	CASSQSTGAGQPQHF	TGTGCCAGCAGCCAATCTACAGGGGCTGGTCAGCCCCAGCATTTT
TRBV5-1	TRBJ2-7	once	TRBD2	CASSLSGGRATMPYEQYF	TGCGCCAGCAGCTTGTCGGGCGGGAGGGCCACAATGCCCTACGAGCAGTACTTC
TRBV5-1	TRBJ2-5	once	TRBD2	CASSLGALAGDWAETQYF	TGCGCCAGCAGCTTAGGGGCACTAGCGGGAGATTGGGCGGAGACCCAGTACTTC
TRBV2	TRBJ1-2	.	TRBD1	CAGQGIRDSYGYTF	TGTGCCGGCCAGGGAATCAGGGACAGCTATGGCTACACCTTC
TRBV25-1	TRBJ2-7	.	.	CASSEWGARDSRRYEQYF	TGTGCCAGCAGTGAATGGGGGGCCCGGGACAGCCGGCGATACGAGCAGTACTTC
TRBV6-1	TRBJ1-3	.	TRBD1	CASSEVMGTGAISGNTIYF	TGTGCCAGCAGTGAAGTTATGGGGACAGGGGCTATCTCTGGAAACACCATATATTTT
TRBV7-9	TRBJ2-1	.	TRBD2	CASSLELAGNEQFF	TGTGCCAGCAGCTTGGAACTAGCGGGCAATGAGCAGTTCTTC
TRBV7-9	TRBJ1-5	.	TRBD1	CASGGRGHQPQHF	TGTGCCAGCGGGGGGAGGGGGCATCAGCCCCAGCATTTT
TRBV12-5	TRBJ2-3	.	TRBD1	CASGLGTGVDTDTQYF	TGTGCTAGTGGTTTGGGGACAGGGGTCGACACAGATACGCAGTATTTT
TRBV7-9	TRBJ2-6	.	.	CASSVYRDSLYSGANVLTF	TGTGCCAGCAGCGTATATCGTGACAGCTTATACTCTGGGGCCAACGTCCTGACTTTC